These 12 T cell receptor beta chains came from one sample sequenced in a study of T cells in Graves' hyperthyroidism and ophthalmopathy. RNA transcripts were the template for amplifying TCR beta CDR3 regions. The study used the HTBI primer set for a first-round RT-PCR of the TCR CDR3. A single record per CDR3 protein comes from TCRdb applying MiXCR to the multiplex PCR reads. The sample lists approximately 690,000 distinct CDR3 sequences, under 25% occurring once. The sequencing input was blood. The origin of the receptors is a man younger than 40 with Graves' ophthalmopathy.

This clonotype was detected a few times. DNA of the CDR3: TGCGCCAGCAGCCAAAAGAGGGGAGAAGGCAATGAGCAGTTCTTC. It is translated as CASSQKRGEGNEQFF. V gene TRBV4-3 combines with J gene TRBJ2-1; either TRBD1 or TRBD2 may supply D (5 bases each). V was cut by 2 bases and J by 6 bases, with 14 bases left in between. The CDR3 runs 15 residues. The germline CDR1 and CDR2 sequences are LGHNA and YSLEER.

This chain links TRBV20-1 with TRBJ2-1; 9 nucleotides agree with TRBD2. V gave up 0 bases and J gave up 6 bases; unmatched junction bases: 9. The CDR3 consists of 16 residues. Germline loops: CDR1 DFQATT, CDR2 SNEGSKA (reference sequence). The CDR3 reads CSARDPPAGGPNEQFF. CDR3 sequence (DNA): TGCAGTGCTAGAGATCCACCAGCGGGAGGTCCCAATGAGCAGTTCTTC.

This clonotype has a handful of counts. The CDR3 DNA is TGTGCCAGCAGCCAGAGGGACAGGGGGTACGAGCAGTACTTC. Encoded protein: CASSQRDRGYEQYF. The rearrangement joins TRBV7-6 to TRBJ2-7, with TRBD1 matching over 11 bases. CDR3 length: 14 residues. Germline V lookup: CDR1 SGHVS, CDR2 FNYEAQ. With V trimmed by 5 bases and J by 4 bases, 4 bases remained unmatched. The full variable domain, in which reference TRBV7-6 and TRBJ2-7 provide the parts outside the CDR3, is GAGVSQSPRYKVTKRGQDVALRCDPISGHVSLYWYRQALGQGPEFLTYFNYEAQQDKSGLPNDRFSAERPEGSISTLTIQRTEQRDSAMYRCASSQRDRGYEQYFGPGTRLTVT.

There are many counts of this clonotype. V and J are TRBV28 and TRBJ2-5; 8 bases map to TRBD2. V was clipped by 3 bases and J by 5 bases; unmatched bases: 11. Germline V CDR1 and CDR2: MDHEN, SYDVKM. The CDR3 has 16 residues. The CDR3: CASSLLAGGWGETQYF. The DNA for the CDR3 is TGTGCCAGCAGTTTGTTGGCGGGAGGCTGGGGGGAGACCCAGTACTTC.

This clonotype was seen at least ten times. J is TRBJ1-2 and V is TRBV30; weak D call: TRBD1 (5 bases). This CDR3 comprises 14 residues. V gave up 0 bases and J gave up 7 bases, with 15 bases separating them. Per germline, CDR1 GTSNPN and CDR2 SVGIG (reference sequence). Written as DNA, the CDR3 is TGTGCCTGGAGTGTACGTGGGGGGACGCGTGGCTACACCTTC. The encoded protein is CAWSVRGGTRGYTF.

The chain carries TRBV10-3 and TRBJ1-1; D not resolved. The CDR3 has 16 amino acids. CDR1 and CDR2 from the germline V gene are ENHRY and SYGVKD. Between the trimmed V and J ends, which lost 0 bases and 1 base, there was a span of 12 bases. CDR3 DNA sequence: TGTGCCATCAGTGAGTCGAATAAGGTCTCGAACACTGAAGCTTTCTTT. It specifies CAISESNKVSNTEAFF.

There are many counts of this clonotype. The V and J genes are TRBV12-3 or TRBV12-4 and TRBJ2-2; D uncertain. The CDR3 spans 15 residues. V lost 1 base and J 1 base, leaving 7 bases between the germline ends. CDR3 bases: TGTGCCAGCAGTTTAGTCTCCGGGAACACCGGGGAGCTGTTTTTT. It is translated as CASSLVSGNTGELFF.

The V call is TRBV27, the J call TRBJ2-1; 11 nucleotides agree with TRBD2. Trimming cost V 5 bases and J 1 base; bases outside gene matches: 10. The CDR3 has 18 residues. Germline CDR1 reads MNHEY; CDR2 reads SMNVEV (reference sequence). CDR3: CASSILAGAASSYNEQFF. CDR3 nucleotides: TGTGCCAGCAGTATACTAGCGGGAGCGGCTTCATCCTACAATGAGCAGTTCTTC.

The rearrangement uses TRBV30 and TRBJ2-7; TRBD2 matches 13 bases. The CDR3 runs to 20 residues. Germline CDR1 GTSNPN, CDR2 SVGIG (reference sequence). Trimming at V came to 3 bases and at J to 9 bases, leaving 26 bases not matched to a gene. CDR3 bases: TGTGCCTGGAGCGGACTGACGGGACTAGCGGGAAGAGGAACAAGAGAGGGGCAGTACTTC. This sequence encodes CAWSGLTGLAGRGTREGQYF.

Note on this clonotype: Here the CDR3 omits its conserved ending phenylalanine or tryptophan, so a read error is the likely source. The genes are TRBV10-3 and TRBJ2-5, with a tentative D call TRBD1 (6 bases). Trimming took 6 bases from V and 5 from J, leaving 10 bases between them. This CDR3 contains 12 residues. Germline CDR1 ENHRY, CDR2 SYGVKD. The CDR3 loop reads CAIRGQRETQYL. The DNA for the CDR3 is TGTGCCATCAGAGGACAGAGGGAGACCCAGTACCTC.

The CDR3 reads CASSGDTGRRYNEQFF. The CDR3 region has the DNA TGTGCCAGCAGTGGAGACACGGGACGGCGCTACAATGAGCAGTTCTTC. The gene calls are TRBV2 and TRBJ2-1; D may correspond to TRBD1 or TRBD2 (5 bases each). V was trimmed by 4 bases and J by 3 bases, leaving 16 bases between them. Germline CDR1 and CDR2: SNHLY and FYNNEI. CDR3 size: 16 residues.

This chain connects TRBV2 to TRBJ1-6; D call uncertain. Germline V lookup: CDR1 SNHLY, CDR2 FYNNEI. Trimming removed 4 bases at V and 5 bases at J, with 6 bases between. The CDR3 covers 13 residues. The CDR3, as DNA: TGTGCCAGCAGTGCGTACAATAATTCACCCCTCCACTTT. As protein: CASSAYNNSPLHF. The full variable domain, in which reference TRBV2 and TRBJ1-6 provide the parts outside the CDR3, is EPEVTQTPSHQVTQMGQEVILRCVPISNHLYFYWYRQILGQKVEFLVSFYNNEISEKSEIFDDQFSVERPDGSNFTLKIRSTKLEDSAMYFCASSAYNNSPLHFGNGTRLTVT.